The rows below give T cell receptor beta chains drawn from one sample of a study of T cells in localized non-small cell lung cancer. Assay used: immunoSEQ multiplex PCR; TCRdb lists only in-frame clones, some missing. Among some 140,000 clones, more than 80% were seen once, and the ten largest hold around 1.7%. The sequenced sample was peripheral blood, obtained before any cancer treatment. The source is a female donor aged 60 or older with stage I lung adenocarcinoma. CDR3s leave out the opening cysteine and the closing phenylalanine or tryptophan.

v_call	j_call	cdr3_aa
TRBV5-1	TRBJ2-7	ASSLGTGGSYEQY
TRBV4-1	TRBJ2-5	ASSQESAGLGTQY
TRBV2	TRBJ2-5	ASRQGTGGGQTQY
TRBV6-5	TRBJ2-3	ASSYGGLAGRTQY
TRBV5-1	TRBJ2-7	ASSPTGTGFHEQY
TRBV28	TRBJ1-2	ASRAPLGANYGYT
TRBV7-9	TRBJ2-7	ASSLRGLGEQY
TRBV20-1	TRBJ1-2	SASGHGYT
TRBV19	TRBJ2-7	ASSSFKGVSYEQY
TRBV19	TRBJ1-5	ASSINLGVHQPQH
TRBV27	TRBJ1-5	ASSLDGTGNQPQH
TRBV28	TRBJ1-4	ASSLFQGSNEKLF
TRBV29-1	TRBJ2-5	SVVRLETQY
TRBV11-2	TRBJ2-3	ASSLGPGFTDTQY
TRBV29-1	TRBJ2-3	STDHRGTDTQY
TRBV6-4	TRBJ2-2	ASSWTGGPGTGELF
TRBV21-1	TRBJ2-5	ASSRQGGTETQY
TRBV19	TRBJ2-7	ASSIGASGNEQY
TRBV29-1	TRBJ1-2	SVVTGTVNYGYT
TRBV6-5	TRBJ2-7	ASSYTRDLYEQY
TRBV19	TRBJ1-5	ASSMTAYSNQPQH
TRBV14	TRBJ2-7	ASSPGLYSYEQY
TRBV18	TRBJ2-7	ASSLVRAHEQY
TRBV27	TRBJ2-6	ASSFGRASGANVLT
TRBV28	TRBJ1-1	ASGTGEFFTEAF
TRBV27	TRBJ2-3	ASSLRGATQY
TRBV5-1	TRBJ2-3	ASSLDGLSTDTQY
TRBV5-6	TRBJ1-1	ASRRRDSYSEAF
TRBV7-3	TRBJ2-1	ASSYFGQGANNEQF
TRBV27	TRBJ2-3	ASSFISTDTQY
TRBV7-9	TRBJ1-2	ASSSPNRAANYGYT
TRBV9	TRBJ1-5	ASSVGTGNQPQH
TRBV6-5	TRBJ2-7	ASRRQGYEQY
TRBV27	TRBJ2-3	ASSPTGFTDTQY
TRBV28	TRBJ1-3	ASRSGTGRNTIY
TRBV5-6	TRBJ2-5	ASSRTGQETQY
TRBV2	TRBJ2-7	ASSIGADSYEQY
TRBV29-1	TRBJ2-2	SALGRANTGELF
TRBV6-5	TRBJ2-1	ASSPQVGRANEQF
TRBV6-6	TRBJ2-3	ATGSTTDTQY
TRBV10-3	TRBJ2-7	AISESWLAPSYEQY
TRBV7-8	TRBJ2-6	ASSSGGILPGANVLT
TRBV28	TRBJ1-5	ASSLVDSNQPQH
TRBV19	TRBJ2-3	ASSFHESGTDTQY
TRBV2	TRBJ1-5	ASRGTGDSNQPQH
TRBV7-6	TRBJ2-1	ASSSRTSNEQF
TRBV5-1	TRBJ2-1	ASSFGRINEQF
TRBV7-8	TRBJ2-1	ASSLAGARGIFSNEQF
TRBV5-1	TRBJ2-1	ASSFQGSDEQF
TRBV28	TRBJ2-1	ASSSPGSGSGVEQF
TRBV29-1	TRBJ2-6	SVAPGTALHSGANVLT
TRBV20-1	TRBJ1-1	SAARVAF
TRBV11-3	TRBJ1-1	ASSLDDSEAF